This TCR beta chain was found in a study of blood T cell repertoires in COVID-19. The overall study: The analysed material was cDNA or gDNA that came from T cells, B-cell-depleted T cells, or PBMCs.

Germline CDR1 reads WNHNN; CDR2 reads SYGVQD (reference sequence). The CDR3 consists of 15 residues. With V trimmed by 8 bases and J by 2 bases, 6 bases remained unmatched. Profiling relied on immunoSEQ multiplex PCR, and the TCRdb table lists in-frame clones only, not all of them. Here the sample spans about 200,000 clones, approximately 87% being singletons. The specimen was peripheral blood. V is TRBV10-1 and J is TRBJ1-5; 10 bases line up with TRBD1. This receptor was taken from a woman aged 70-85 years with acute or convalescent COVID-19. CDR3 sequence: CASGIGTGGNQPQHF. The DNA of the CDR3 is TGCGCCAGCGGGATCGGGACAGGGGGCAATCAGCCCCAGCATTTT.